Below, 25 T cell receptor beta chains from the same sample are listed, as sequenced in a study of cytomegalovirus exposure and HLA in healthy donors. It was with 60 Vbeta and 13 Jbeta primers that the PCR ran. Here immunoSEQ multiplex PCR was the method, and the copy in TCRdb shows in-frame clones only, minus some. This sample carries about 200,000 clones, around 80% of them seen once, and the ten largest clones take less than 2%. The specimen sequenced was PBMCs. The source of these receptors is a man younger than 35 in good health and CMV-seronegative.

Here the CDR3 DNA reads TGCGCCAGCAGTGAGAAGAGTAGCGGACTCACAGATACGCAGTATTTT. As protein: CASSEKSSGLTDTQYF. The chain joins TRBV10-1 to TRBJ2-3; TRBD2 might be the D (6 bases). V shed 2 bases and J shed 2 bases, with 14 bases lying between them. The germline V gene encodes CDR1 WNHNN and CDR2 SYGVQD (reference sequence). The length of the CDR3 is 16 residues.

The count of this clone is one. The chain uses TRBV19 and TRBJ1-3, with D possibly being TRBD1 (6 bases). Germline CDR1 LNHDA, CDR2 SQIVND (reference sequence). Trimming took off 5 bases at V and 4 bases at J, with 15 bases between the two ends. CDR3 length: 15 amino acids. In DNA form, the CDR3 reads TGTGCCAGTAGTGTACAGGGTTTGGTCGGAAACACCATATATTTT. Protein sequence: CASSVQGLVGNTIYF.

This clone has a handful of counts. V gene TRBV30 combines with J gene TRBJ2-7, with 11 bases lining up with TRBD2. This CDR3 has 18 amino acids. The V gene end was trimmed by 1 base and the J gene end by 5 bases; junction bases not matched to a gene: 16. Germline lookup yields CDR1 GTSNPN and CDR2 SVGIG (reference sequence). CDR3 nucleotide sequence: TGTGCCTGGAGTGGGTGGGGGACTAGCGGAAACAAGAGGGACGAGCAGTACTTC. Encoded protein: CAWSGWGTSGNKRDEQYF.

Points on this clone: A junction end diverges from the germline sequence, so it may reflect a read error. The CDR3, as DNA: TGCAGTGCTAGTTACAAGGAGCAGTTCTTC. Its translation: CSASYKEQFF. The rearrangement links TRBV20-1 to TRBJ2-1; D is unresolved. This CDR3 is 10 amino acids long. Germline V lookup: CDR1 DFQATT, CDR2 SNEGSKA (reference sequence).

V gene TRBV7-9 combines with J gene TRBJ1-2; D ambiguous. Germline assignment: CDR1 SEHNR and CDR2 FQNEAQ (reference sequence). CDR3 length equals 14 residues. V was cut by 2 bases and J by 4 bases, with 11 bases left in between. The CDR3 loop reads CASSLIAASYGYTF. For the CDR3, the DNA is TGTGCCAGCAGCTTAATTGCAGCGAGCTATGGCTACACCTTC.

This chain connects TRBV4-1 to TRBJ2-5, with 7 bases identical to TRBD1. The J call could be wrong; TRBJ2-7 is a better fit for the DNA end. The CDR3 totals 14 residues. The germline V gene has CDR1 MGHRA and CDR2 YSYEKL. The CDR3 DNA sequence: TGCGCCAGCAGCCAAGCAGGGGGTTCCTACGAGCAGTACTTC. Protein sequence: CASSQAGGSYEQYF.

The chain couples TRBV29-1 to TRBJ2-5; 9 bases fit TRBD2. The tail of the sequence fits TRBJ2-7 better, so the J call may be wrong. Germline CDR1 is SQVTM and CDR2 is ANQGSEA. CDR3 length: 14 amino acids. The CDR3 region is CSVEGSGSSYEQYF. The CDR3 DNA sequence: TGCAGCGTTGAGGGTAGCGGGAGCTCCTACGAGCAGTACTTC.

V and J are TRBV6-5 and TRBJ1-1; D gene uncertain. The CDR3 extends over 12 amino acids. V was trimmed by 7 bases and J by 2 bases, leaving 8 bases between them. Per germline, CDR1 MNHEY and CDR2 SVGAGI. The CDR3 nucleotides are TGTGCCAGCATCACAAGTAACACTGAAGCTTTCTTT. Translating it yields CASITSNTEAFF.

In this sample, this clone turned up a few times. This chain uses TRBV10-3 with TRBJ2-5, with D possibly TRBD1 on 6 matching bases. The V end was cut by 0 bases, the J end by 3 bases, with 14 bases between. The CDR3 consists of 16 residues. The germline V gene has CDR1 ENHRY and CDR2 SYGVKD. The CDR3 is CAISESGRGREETQYF. DNA of the CDR3: TGTGCCATCAGTGAGTCTGGCAGGGGACGAGAAGAGACCCAGTACTTC.

The chain joins TRBV18 to TRBJ2-7; 9 bases map to TRBD1. Germline CDR1 KGHSH, CDR2 LQKENI. With V trimmed by 5 bases and J by 6 bases, 11 bases remained unmatched. The CDR3 consists of 15 residues. CDR3 loop: CASSTPGTGNFEQYF. CDR3 bases: TGTGCCAGCTCAACCCCCGGGACAGGGAACTTCGAGCAGTACTTC.

V is TRBV7-9 and J is TRBJ2-5, with 9 bases that match TRBD2. Per germline, CDR1 SEHNR and CDR2 FQNEAQ (reference sequence). There are 14 residues in the CDR3. V lost 5 bases and J lost 4; bases outside the gene matches: 5. The CDR3 DNA reads TGTGCCAGCAGCCCGGGGACTAGCATAGAGACCCAGTACTTC. This sequence encodes CASSPGTSIETQYF.

V is TRBV6-5 and J is TRBJ1-2; a weak D match, TRBD1 (6 bases). The germline V gene has CDR1 MNHEY and CDR2 SVGAGI. This CDR3 has 13 residues. The ends were cut back, 4 bases at V and 8 bases at J, with 14 bases in the middle. CDR3 nucleotides: TGTGCCAGCAGTTTAAAGGGGGGGGGCGGCTACACCTTC. Translated: CASSLKGGGGYTF.

CDR3 sequence (DNA): TGTGCCAGCAGTTACTCTGGACTAGCGGGCAATGAGCAGTTCTTC. Protein product: CASSYSGLAGNEQFF. The chain is built from TRBV6-6 and TRBJ2-1; 11 bases map to TRBD2. After removal of 0 bases from V and 6 bases from J, the junction contained 1 base not matched to a gene. The CDR3 runs to 15 residues. The germline CDR1 and CDR2 sequences are MNHNY and SVGAGI (reference sequence).

This chain connects TRBV4-1 to TRBJ1-4; D unclear. The V end lost 0 bases, the J end lost 6 bases, and 14 bases lay between the germline ends. The CDR3 extends over 16 amino acids. The germline gives CDR1 MGHRA, CDR2 YSYEKL. The CDR3 sequence: CASSQDGRRNDEKLFF. In nucleotides, the CDR3 is TGCGCCAGCAGCCAAGACGGCCGGAGGAATGATGAAAAACTGTTTTTT.

The J gene is TRBJ1-1, the V gene TRBV9, with 7 nucleotides matching TRBD1. V lost 4 bases, J lost 0 bases, and 12 bases stayed unmatched. Germline V gene lookup returns CDR1 SGDLS and CDR2 YYNGEE. The CDR3 totals 17 residues. CDR3 nucleotides: TGTGCCAGCAGCACCCGGGACAGCCTTTCCTTGAACACTGAAGCTTTCTTT. It encodes CASSTRDSLSLNTEAFF.

This chain joins TRBV5-1 and TRBJ2-7; D ambiguous. V was clipped by 0 bases and J by 6 bases, with 7 bases between them. The CDR3 length is 12 residues. Germline assignment: CDR1 SGHRS and CDR2 YFSETQ. The CDR3 sequence: CASSLASGEQYF. The CDR3, as DNA: TGCGCCAGCAGCTTGGCTTCCGGCGAGCAGTACTTC.

The V and J genes are TRBV7-9 and TRBJ2-3; D might be TRBD1 (5 bases). The CDR3 runs to 12 residues. The germline CDR1 and CDR2 sequences are SEHNR and FQNEAQ (reference sequence). V gave up 11 bases and J gave up 2 bases, with 11 bases separating them. The CDR3 sequence: CAGRQSTDTQYF. Written as DNA, the CDR3 is TGTGCCGGAAGACAGTCCACAGATACGCAGTATTTT.

The V call is TRBV6-1, the J call TRBJ2-5, with D possibly matching TRBD1 (6 bases). V was trimmed by 8 bases and J by 5 bases, leaving 18 bases between them. The germline gives CDR1 MNHNS, CDR2 SASEGT. This CDR3 is 14 amino acids long. The CDR3 DNA reads as TGTGCCAGCTCAGGGGCCTCGGAAGGGGAGACCCAGTACTTC. It codes for CASSGASEGETQYF.

The V and J genes are TRBV5-1 and TRBJ1-4; D gene unclear. Deletions cut 4 bases from V and 1 base from J, with 11 bases between. This CDR3 spans 15 amino acids. Germline CDR1 reads SGHRS; CDR2 reads YFSETQ. CDR3 loop: CASSRVGETNEKLFF. CDR3 nucleotides: TGCGCCAGCAGCCGGGTCGGGGAAACTAATGAAAAACTGTTTTTT.

The V and J genes are TRBV30 and TRBJ1-2; D gene uncertain. V gave up 1 base and J gave up 7 bases, with 7 bases separating them. Germline lookup yields CDR1 GTSNPN and CDR2 SVGIG (reference sequence). This CDR3 has 11 residues. CDR3 residues: CAWSAGSGYTF. The CDR3 DNA is TGTGCCTGGAGTGCGGGGTCTGGCTACACCTTC.

This sequence joins TRBV28 and TRBJ1-2; a possible D gene is TRBD1 (5 bases). The CDR3 totals 13 residues. Germline lookup yields CDR1 MDHEN and CDR2 SYDVKM. Trimming cost V 10 bases and J 5 bases, with 17 bases left between them. The CDR3, as DNA: TGTGCCACTAAATCGGGGACTCTTTATGGCTACACCTTC. It translates to CATKSGTLYGYTF.

The J gene is TRBJ2-2, the V gene TRBV5-1; 7 bases fit TRBD1. This CDR3 has 16 amino acids. Germline V lookup: CDR1 SGHRS, CDR2 YFSETQ. The trim removed 1 base at V and 6 bases at J, leaving 9 bases unmatched. The CDR3 is CASSLTAGGIPGELFF. The CDR3 region has the DNA TGCGCCAGCAGCTTGACGGCAGGGGGTATACCCGGGGAGCTGTTTTTT.

V usage is TRBV27 and J usage is TRBJ2-2, with 9 bases matching TRBD2. CDR3 length equals 15 residues. Per germline, CDR1 MNHEY and CDR2 SMNVEV (reference sequence). Trimming cost V 3 bases and J 4 bases; bases outside gene matches: 3. The chain's CDR3 is CASSFRAGGTGELFF. DNA for the CDR3: TGTGCCAGCAGTTTCCGAGCGGGAGGCACCGGGGAGCTGTTTTTT.

This clone has only a few counts. The chain uses TRBV6-5 and TRBJ1-2; D ambiguous. Trimming cost V 2 bases and J 3 bases, with 16 bases left between them. CDR1 and CDR2 (germline): MNHEY, SVGAGI. The CDR3 has 16 amino acids. CDR3: CASSYGLRGVDYGYTF. The CDR3 DNA follows: TGTGCCAGCAGTTACGGACTACGTGGGGTTGACTATGGCTACACCTTC.

The CDR3 is CASSLGSGGLTDTQYF. The CDR3 DNA follows: TGTGCCAGCAGCCTCGGTTCGGGGGGACTGACAGATACGCAGTATTTT. V gene TRBV7-8 combines with J gene TRBJ2-3, with TRBD2 matching over 7 bases. Trimming removed 5 bases from V and 3 bases from J; junction bases left unmatched: 11. This CDR3 region has 16 residues. Germline CDR1 reads SGHVS; CDR2 reads FQNEAQ.